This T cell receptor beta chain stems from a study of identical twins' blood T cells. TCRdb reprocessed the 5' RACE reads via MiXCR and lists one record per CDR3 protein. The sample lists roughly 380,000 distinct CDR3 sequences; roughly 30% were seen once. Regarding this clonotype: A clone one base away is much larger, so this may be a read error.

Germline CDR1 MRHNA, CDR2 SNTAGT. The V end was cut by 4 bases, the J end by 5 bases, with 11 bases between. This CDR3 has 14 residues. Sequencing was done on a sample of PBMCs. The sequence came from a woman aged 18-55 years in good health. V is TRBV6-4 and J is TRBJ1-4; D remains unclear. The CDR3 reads CASSVGGSNEKLFF. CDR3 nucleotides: TGTGCCAGCAGTGTCGGCGGGAGCAATGAAAAACTGTTTTTT.